This T cell receptor (beta chain) was recovered during a study of T cell responses to AZD1222 COVID-19 vaccine. Study conclusions and caveats: Clonal diversity was possibly underestimated, and white British individuals and females predominated among donors.

The germline gives CDR1 GTSNPN, CDR2 SVGIG (reference sequence). This CDR3 has 14 amino acids. Trimming removed 3 bases at V and 6 bases at J, with 12 bases between. As to this clone: Its specificity is not known.

Sequencing used immunoSEQ multiplex PCR; TCRdb keeps in-frame clones, though not all of them. The repertoire holds tens of thousands of clones, with approximately 90% as singletons. This rearrangement joins TRBV30 to TRBJ1-6; D not certain. The receptor's source is an adult who received the AZD1222 COVID-19 vaccine. This specimen was peripheral blood, taken 28 days after the second AZD1222 dose. CDR3 in amino acids: CAWSSGLVNSPLHF. CDR3 DNA: TGTGCCTGGAGCTCCGGTCTAGTTAATTCACCCCTCCACTTT.